One sample yielded the 9 T cell receptor beta chains listed below, sequenced in a study of T-cell reconstitution after alpha-beta-depleted transplantation in children. During its preparation, the TCRbeta library received unique molecular identifiers. TCRdb re-called the PCR reads with MiXCR, one entry per CDR3 protein. Here the sample spans some 450,000 distinct CDR3 sequences, roughly 44% being singletons. This material consisted of PBMCs, taken before TCRalphabeta/CD19-depleted stem cell transplant. The receptors stem from a girl aged 2-9 years with aplastic anemia, due to receive a stem cell transplant.

V is TRBV7-2 and J is TRBJ2-7; no firm D call. The CDR3 totals 14 residues. Germline V gives CDR1 SGHTA, CDR2 FQGNSA. V was clipped by 5 bases and J by 0 bases, with 11 bases between them. For the CDR3, the DNA is TGTGCCAGCAGCACCACTACTCTCTCCTACGAGCAGTACTTC. Protein product: CASSTTTLSYEQYF.

The gene calls are TRBV7-9 and TRBJ2-7; TRBD1 matches 8 bases. Germline CDR1 SEHNR, CDR2 FQNEAQ (reference sequence). Unmatched junction bases numbered 6, after V lost 7 bases and J lost 7 bases. The CDR3 consists of 12 residues. The CDR3 region is CASTRGHKEQYF. CDR3 bases: TGTGCCAGCACCAGGGGGCATAAGGAGCAGTACTTC.

The chain uses TRBV10-3 and TRBJ2-3; D unresolved. The CDR3 has 13 amino acids. CDR1 is ENHRY, CDR2 SYGVKD, per germline. V lost 8 bases and J 1 base, leaving 10 bases between the germline ends. This CDR3 is CAIGPDRTDTQYF. CDR3 nucleotide sequence: TGTGCCATCGGGCCAGATCGCACAGATACGCAGTATTTT.

This clonotype came up many times. The rearrangement uses TRBV12-3 or TRBV12-4 and TRBJ2-1; D remains ambiguous. The V gene lost 4 bases and the J gene lost 3 bases, with 16 bases spanning the gap. The CDR3 loop spans 16 amino acids. CDR3 nucleotides: TGTGCCAGCAGTTCGACTTTCCAACCCTTCTACAATGAGCAGTTCTTC. It codes for CASSSTFQPFYNEQFF.

The chain employs TRBV20-1 and TRBJ2-5; D might be TRBD2 (7 bases). The CDR3 totals 14 residues. Looked up from germline, CDR1 is DFQATT and CDR2 is SNEGSKA (reference sequence). Between the trimmed V and J ends, which lost 1 base and 5 bases, there was a span of 14 bases. The CDR3 sequence is CSARVGGRPETQYF. CDR3 sequence (DNA): TGCAGTGCTAGAGTCGGGGGGCGCCCGGAGACCCAGTACTTC.

CDR3 sequence reads: CASSLQVFSGGEQYF. The CDR3 bases are TGTGCCAGCAGTTTACAGGTCTTTAGCGGGGGCGAGCAGTACTTC. The rearrangement links TRBV28 to TRBJ2-7; 9 nucleotides agree with TRBD2. This CDR3 has 15 residues. Trimming removed 2 bases from V and 6 bases from J; junction bases left unmatched: 8. Germline V CDR1 and CDR2: MDHEN, SYDVKM.

The chain employs TRBV5-1 and TRBJ2-1; 11 bases agree with TRBD2. With 3 bases clipped from V and 6 bases from J, the junction kept 8 bases outside the gene matches. CDR3 length: 16 residues. Germline values: CDR1 SGHRS, CDR2 YFSETQ. DNA for the CDR3: TGCGCCAGCAGCTGGGATAGCGGGAGGGCGTTCAATGAGCAGTTCTTC. It specifies CASSWDSGRAFNEQFF.

The CDR3 loop reads CASSSQAGITGELFF. The CDR3 DNA sequence: TGTGCCAGCAGCTCCCAAGCGGGGATCACCGGGGAGCTGTTTTTT. V and J are TRBV7-2 and TRBJ2-2; 7 bases align to TRBD2. The CDR3 sequence is 15 residues long. Germline CDR1 SGHTA, CDR2 FQGNSA. V lost 4 bases, J lost 4 bases, and 6 bases stayed unmatched.

The genes are TRBV30 and TRBJ1-3; D is undetermined. Germline V gene lookup returns CDR1 GTSNPN and CDR2 SVGIG (reference sequence). Trimming stripped 2 bases from V and 1 base from J, with 6 bases between. CDR3 size: 13 residues. The CDR3 protein is CAWSPGSGNTIYF. The CDR3 region has the DNA TGTGCCTGGAGTCCGGGTTCTGGAAACACCATATATTTT.